This T cell receptor (beta chain) was identified during a study of shared clonotypes between healthy human individuals. Libraries were prepared by immunoSEQ multiplex PCR; TCRdb keeps only in-frame clonotypes and omits some of them. The profile shows over 850,000 clones, approximately 80% of them singletons. Overall study findings and caveats: Naive CD4 clonotype sharing across a handful of donors was approximately 5.2%.

J was trimmed by 7 bases and V by 5 bases; bases with no gene match: 8. This CDR3 is 15 amino acids long. Per the germline V gene, CDR1 is SGHTA and CDR2 is FQGTGA. This clone was detected a few times. The antigen is not known. Sequenced: memory CD4+ T cells from PBMCs. Subset: CD45RA-negative fraction. The chain combines TRBV7-3 with TRBJ2-2, with 9 bases that match TRBD1. This TCR came from a man aged 18 to 29 in good health. Some clones in this sample may be carry-over from other donors' samples. The CDR3 DNA follows: TGTGCCAGCAGCCAAATCACAGGGGGCTACGGGGAGCTGTTTTTT. Residues: CASSQITGGYGELFF.